This TCR beta chain was recorded in a study of blood T cell repertoires in COVID-19. Background on the study: The United States, Italy and Spain provided the acute and convalescent COVID-19 samples. PBMCs, B-cell-depleted T cells, or T cells provided the cDNA or gDNA that made up the material.

The J segment lost 4 bases and the V segment lost 7 bases, leaving 5 bases of the junction unmatched. Germline CDR1 reads LNHDA; CDR2 reads SQIVND (reference sequence). This CDR3 is 14 amino acids long. Sequenced by immunoSEQ multiplex PCR; TCRdb stores in-frame clones only, minus some. The table lists roughly 230,000 clones, 89% of them singletons, with roughly 5% in the top ten. The chain uses TRBV19 and TRBJ2-2, with 8 bases that match TRBD2. The sequence was collected from a woman aged 40 to 50 who had recovered from COVID-19. The source material was peripheral blood. The DNA of the CDR3 is TGTGCCAGTAAAGCCGGGGGGGGCACCGGGGAGCTGTTTTTT. It codes for CASKAGGGTGELFF. The full variable domain, rest sourced from reference TRBV19 and TRBJ2-2, is DGGITQSPKYLFRKEGQNVTLSCEQNLNHDAMYWYRQDPGQGLRLIYYSQIVNDFQKGDIAEGYSVSREKKESFPLTVTSAQKNPTAFYLCASKAGGGTGELFFGEGSRLTVL.